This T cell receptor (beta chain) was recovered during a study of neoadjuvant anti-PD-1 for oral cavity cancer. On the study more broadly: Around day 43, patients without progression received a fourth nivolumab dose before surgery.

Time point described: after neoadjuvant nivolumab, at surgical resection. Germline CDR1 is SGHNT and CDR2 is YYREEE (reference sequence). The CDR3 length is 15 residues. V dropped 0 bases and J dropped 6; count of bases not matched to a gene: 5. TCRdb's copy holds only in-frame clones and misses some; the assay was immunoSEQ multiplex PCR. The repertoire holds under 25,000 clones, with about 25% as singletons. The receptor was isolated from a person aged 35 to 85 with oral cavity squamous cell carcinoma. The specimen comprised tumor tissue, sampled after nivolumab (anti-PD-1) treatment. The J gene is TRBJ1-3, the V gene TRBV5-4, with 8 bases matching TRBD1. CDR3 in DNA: TGTGCCAGCAGCTTGGGGACAGGGCTGGTAAACACCATATATTTT. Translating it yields CASSLGTGLVNTIYF.